The entry below describes one TCR beta chain. V was pared by 0 bases and J by 1 base, with 12 bases between. Germline lookup yields CDR1 GTSNPN and CDR2 SVGIG (reference sequence). The CDR3 runs to 15 residues. Both TCR beta VDJ combination and CDR3 sequence profiling were carried out. Genomic DNA was the template for this profiling. MiXCR was run by TCRdb on the reads, yielding one entry per CDR3 protein. The sample contains 180,000 or so distinct CDR3 sequences, approximately 45% of which appear only once. The data were taken from a study of CD8+CD57+ T cells in acquired aplastic anemia. Sequencing used sorted CD4+, CD8+, or CD8+CD57+ T cells (not recorded which) from PBMCs. The chain employs TRBV30 and TRBJ2-5, with D perhaps TRBD1 (6 bases). This receptor was obtained from a human donor in good health. CDR3 in amino acids: CAWSVGDTVQETQYF. CDR3 sequence (DNA): TGTGCCTGGAGTGTCGGGGACACAGTCCAAGAGACCCAGTACTTC.